This T cell receptor (beta chain) emerged from a study of OX40 agonist ivuxolimab in advanced cancers. On the study more broadly: Of the participants, 40% had some prior anti-PD-1, anti-PD-L1 or anti-CTLA-4 therapy, which was allowed. Overall study findings and caveats: On average, CD8+ T cells showed a greater number of expanded clones than CD4+.

V lost 5 bases and J lost 0, with 9 bases in between. The CDR3 extends over 14 amino acids. Germline lookup yields CDR1 SGHAT and CDR2 FQNNGV. Assay used: immunoSEQ multiplex PCR; TCRdb lists only in-frame clones, some missing. The data contain tens of thousands of clones, 80% to 90% of them singletons. A word on this clone: Its antigen is still unknown.

Enrollment shut out patients with autoimmune disease history or systemic immunosuppression. This chain uses TRBV11-2 with TRBJ2-3; possible D gene TRBD2, 5 bases. Sequencing used CD4+ or CD8+ T cells sorted from blood, obtained in a trial of the OX40 agonist ivuxolimab. The TCR comes from an adult with an advanced solid tumor such as melanoma, head and neck, liver or kidney cancer. CDR3 region: CASSPGWSTDTQYF. As DNA, the CDR3 is TGTGCCAGCAGCCCGGGGTGGAGCACAGATACGCAGTATTTT.